This entry is about one T cell receptor (beta chain). Germline V gene data show CDR1 as ENHRY and CDR2 as SYGVKD. After removal of 4 bases from V and 6 bases from J, the junction contained 3 bases not matched to a gene. The CDR3 length is 14 residues. TCRdb keeps only in-frame clones here, not all; method: immunoSEQ multiplex PCR. The sample has approximately 110,000 clones, more than 75% seen once. This sample was included in a study of blood T cell repertoires in COVID-19. The sequencing input was peripheral blood. The sequence derives from a man aged 65 to 79 with acute or convalescent COVID-19. This rearrangement joins TRBV10-3 to TRBJ2-2; 9 nucleotides match TRBD2. The CDR3, as DNA: TGTGCCATCAGTGCCCTAGCGGGGCCCGGGGAGCTGTTTTTT. Translating it yields CAISALAGPGELFF.